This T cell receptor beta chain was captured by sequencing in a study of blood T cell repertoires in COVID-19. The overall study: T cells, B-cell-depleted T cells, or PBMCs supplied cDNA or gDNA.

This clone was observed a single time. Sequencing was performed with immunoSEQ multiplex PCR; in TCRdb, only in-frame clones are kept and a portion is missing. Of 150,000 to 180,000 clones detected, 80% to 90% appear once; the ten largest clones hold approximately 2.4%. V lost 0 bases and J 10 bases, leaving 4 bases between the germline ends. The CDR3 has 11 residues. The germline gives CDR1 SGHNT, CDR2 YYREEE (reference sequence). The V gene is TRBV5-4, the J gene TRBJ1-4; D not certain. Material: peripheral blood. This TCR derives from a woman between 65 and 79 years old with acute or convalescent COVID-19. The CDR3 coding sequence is TGTGCCAGCAGCTTGGGGAGAAAACTGTTTTTT. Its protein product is CASSLGRKLFF.